The 19 T cell receptor beta chains reported below all come from one sample, sequenced in a study of blood T cell repertoires in COVID-19. TCRdb's copy holds only in-frame clones and misses some; the assay was immunoSEQ multiplex PCR. The sample records about 500,000 clones, around nine tenths being singletons. The sample was peripheral blood. The receptors were gathered from a woman aged 45-59 years with COVID-19, enrolled during active disease.

In the case of this clone: The junction shows a germline mismatch at one end, possibly a read error. J is TRBJ1-1 and V is TRBV30, with unresolved D. This CDR3 has 13 amino acids. Germline V gives CDR1 GTSNPN, CDR2 SVGIG (reference sequence). The CDR3 loop is CAWSVQQNSEAFF. The CDR3 region has the DNA TGTGCCTGGAGTGTACAACAAAACAGTGAAGCTTTCTTT.

This clone was observed a handful of times. The chain is built from TRBV2 and TRBJ2-2, with 9 bases identical to TRBD2. CDR1 and CDR2 from the germline V gene are SNHLY and FYNNEI. The CDR3 has 15 amino acids. V gave up 8 bases and J gave up 7 bases; unmatched junction bases: 11. CDR3 protein: CASGMGLALSGELFF. The CDR3 region has the DNA TGTGCCAGCGGGATGGGACTAGCCTTAAGCGGGGAGCTGTTTTTT.

This chain uses TRBV12-3 or TRBV12-4 with TRBJ1-1; D is undetermined. V lost 0 bases and J 8 bases, leaving 7 bases between the germline ends. The CDR3 is 12 amino acids. CDR3 DNA: TGTGCCAGCAGTTTAGCGCTGGGCGAAGCTTTCTTT. Protein product: CASSLALGEAFF.

This chain joins TRBV4-2 and TRBJ2-3; 7 bases are a match to TRBD2. Germline assignment: CDR1 LGHNA and CDR2 YNFKEQ. The CDR3 has 15 amino acids. V shed 4 bases and J 2 bases; nucleotides not matched to a gene: 6. DNA of the CDR3: TGTGCCAGCAGCCCAACTAGCGTCGACACAGATACGCAGTATTTT. Amino acids: CASSPTSVDTDTQYF.

The chain recombines TRBV11-1 with TRBJ2-3; 8 bases align to TRBD2. The CDR3 sequence is 15 residues long. Germline lookup yields CDR1 SGHAT and CDR2 FQDESV (reference sequence). J gave up 3 bases and V 4 bases, and 6 bases lay outside the gene matches. This CDR3 reads CASSSGGAITDTQYF. In DNA form, the CDR3 reads TGTGCCAGCAGCTCGGGGGGGGCCATAACAGATACGCAGTATTTT.

The chain employs TRBV10-3 and TRBJ1-2, with 7 bases identical to TRBD1. After removal of 0 bases from V and 0 bases from J, the junction contained 13 bases not matched to a gene. CDR1 is ENHRY and CDR2 is SYGVKD in the germline V gene. The CDR3 has 19 amino acids. Here the CDR3 reads CAISESLGQLLGANYGYTF. The CDR3 coding sequence is TGTGCCATCAGTGAGTCCCTGGGACAGCTCTTGGGAGCTAACTATGGCTACACCTTC.

The rearrangement joins TRBV2 to TRBJ2-3; 9 nucleotides match TRBD2. Germline V gene sequence: CDR1 SNHLY, CDR2 FYNNEI. Germline trimming cut 8 bases from V and 1 base from J; bases unmatched to any gene: 4. The CDR3 spans 14 residues. The DNA for the CDR3 is TGTGCCAGCGGACTAGCGTTGGGCACAGATACGCAGTATTTT. Translated, it gives CASGLALGTDTQYF. Full variable domain (missing parts from reference TRBV2 and TRBJ2-3): EPEVTQTPSHQVTQMGQEVILRCVPISNHLYFYWYRQILGQKVEFLVSFYNNEISEKSEIFDDQFSVERPDGSNFTLKIRSTKLEDSAMYFCASGLALGTDTQYFGPGTRLTVL.

The rearrangement links TRBV30 to TRBJ1-5, with TRBD1 matching 7 bases. The V and J ends lost 1 base and 3 bases, in that order; junction bases with no gene match: 9. This CDR3 spans 16 amino acids. Germline V gene lookup returns CDR1 GTSNPN and CDR2 SVGIG (reference sequence). The CDR3 is CAWSGETGTSNQPQHF. The CDR3 bases are TGTGCCTGGAGTGGGGAGACAGGGACCTCCAATCAGCCCCAGCATTTT.

This clone was recorded once. The chain employs TRBV6-5 and TRBJ2-3; 7 bases fit TRBD2. This CDR3 has 14 residues. Germline CDR1 and CDR2: MNHEY and SVGAGI. Trimming at V came to 6 bases and at J to 0 bases, leaving 3 bases not matched to a gene. The CDR3 DNA reads TGTGCCAGCAGGGGACTATTTAGCACAGATACGCAGTATTTT. It is translated as CASRGLFSTDTQYF.

The genes are TRBV30 and TRBJ2-1, with 8 bases fitting TRBD1. From germline, CDR1 is GTSNPN and CDR2 SVGIG (reference sequence). The CDR3 runs to 16 residues. With 7 bases clipped from V and 1 base from J, the junction kept 12 bases outside the gene matches. The CDR3 is CAFSLRTGPSYNEQFF. Here the CDR3 DNA reads TGTGCCTTTTCCCTTAGGACAGGGCCTTCCTACAATGAGCAGTTCTTC. The full variable domain, in which reference TRBV30 and TRBJ2-1 provide the parts outside the CDR3, is SQTIHQWPATLVQPVGSPLSLECTVEGTSNPNLYWYRQAAGRGLQLLFYSVGIGQISSEVPQNLSASRPQDRQFILSSKKLLLSDSGFYLCAFSLRTGPSYNEQFFGPGTRLTVL.

The chain is built from TRBV7-9 and TRBJ2-1, with 9 bases aligning to TRBD2. V shed 5 bases and J 7 bases; nucleotides not matched to a gene: 6. The CDR3 is 14 residues long. CDR1 is SEHNR, CDR2 FQNEAQ, per germline (reference sequence). The CDR3 sequence: CASSQGLAKNEQFF. The CDR3 DNA reads TGTGCCAGCAGCCAGGGACTAGCTAAAAATGAGCAGTTCTTC. Variable domain in full (rest from reference TRBV7-9 and TRBJ2-1): DTGVSQNPRHKITKRGQNVTFRCDPISEHNRLYWYRQTLGQGPEFLTYFQNEAQLEKSRLLSDRFSAERPKGSFSTLEIQRTEQGDSAMYLCASSQGLAKNEQFFGPGTRLTVL.

This chain connects TRBV7-6 to TRBJ2-6; D possibly corresponds to TRBD2 (6 bases). CDR1 and CDR2 from the germline V gene are SGHVS and FNYEAQ. V lost 3 bases to trimming and J lost 0 bases, with 12 bases between them. CDR3 length equals 17 residues. DNA of the CDR3: TGTGCCAGCAGCTTCGGCCTAGCGCGCTCTGGGGCCAACGTCCTGACTTTC. This codes for CASSFGLARSGANVLTF.

This chain links TRBV6-1 with TRBJ1-2; tentatively, D is TRBD1 (5 bases). Germline loops: CDR1 MNHNS, CDR2 SASEGT. The CDR3 covers 17 residues. The V gene lost 3 bases and the J gene lost 5 bases, with 22 bases spanning the gap. This CDR3 reads CASSDLFREILEYGYTF. In DNA form, the CDR3 reads TGTGCCAGCAGTGATTTGTTCAGGGAAATCCTAGAGTATGGCTACACCTTC.

This clone showed up just once. The chain joins TRBV5-5 to TRBJ2-1, with D possibly being TRBD2 (5 bases). The CDR3 has 13 residues. V dropped 2 bases and J dropped 5 bases, with 8 bases sitting between them. From germline, CDR1 is SGHKS and CDR2 YYEKEE (reference sequence). The CDR3 region has the DNA TGTGCCAGCAGCTTAGACGGGAACAATGAGCAGTTCTTC. It translates to CASSLDGNNEQFF.

The sample holds a few counts of this clone. The rearrangement uses TRBV7-8 and TRBJ1-5; 7 bases align to TRBD1. V shed 5 bases and J 7 bases; nucleotides not matched to a gene: 8. Germline CDR1 and CDR2: SGHVS and FQNEAQ. The CDR3 is 14 residues long. For the CDR3, the DNA is TGTGCCAGCAGCCTGACAGGGATGGGCCAGCCCCAGCATTTT. Translated: CASSLTGMGQPQHF.

The chain has TRBV23-1 and TRBJ2-6, with a tentative D call TRBD1 (6 bases). TRBV23-1 is placed among ORFs of uncertain function. This CDR3 contains 18 residues. V lost 2 bases and J 0 bases, leaving 14 bases between the germline ends. The CDR3 DNA sequence: TGCGCCAGCAGTCAAACACGGACAGCCTACTCTGGGGCCAACGTCCTGACTTTC. Translated: CASSQTRTAYSGANVLTF.

The chain is built from TRBV29-1 and TRBJ2-5; D remains ambiguous. Germline-derived CDR1 and CDR2 are SQVTM and ANQGSEA. The V and J ends lost 3 bases and 4 bases respectively, with 3 bases between them. This CDR3 comprises 10 residues. The CDR3 nucleotides read TGCAGCGTTGATCTAGAGACCCAGTACTTC. This codes for CSVDLETQYF.

This chain joins TRBV19 and TRBJ1-5, with TRBD1 matching 9 bases. CDR1 and CDR2 (germline): LNHDA, SQIVND (reference sequence). The ends lost 7 bases at V and 6 bases at J; junction bases unmatched: 13. The CDR3 loop spans 16 amino acids. The CDR3 DNA sequence: TGTGCCAGTAACTCTCTCTCACAGGGGGCGCGTCAGCCCCAGCATTTT. It translates to CASNSLSQGARQPQHF.

The chain joins TRBV12-3 or TRBV12-4 to TRBJ2-5; D unclear. The CDR3 has 13 residues. V was clipped by 7 bases and J by 7 bases, with 16 bases between them. This CDR3 reads CASTPEIRRTQYF. In DNA, the CDR3 is TGTGCCAGCACCCCTGAGATTCGTAGGACCCAGTACTTC.